The next 17 T cell receptor beta chains were all read from a single sample in a study of T cell changes during pregnancy in multiple sclerosis (dated by TCRdb to the late 2010s). Library preparation employed the immunoSEQ multiplex PCR assay. In its TCRdb copy, this immuneACCESS table keeps in-frame sequences only and misses some clones. Where compared with another copy, unresolved V genes explain less than half of these, and the others have no known cause. The sample table records about 110,000 clones; roughly 92% of these occur just once. 0.65% to 0.9% of the sample is held by the ten biggest clonotypes. The sequenced sample was peripheral blood, obtained in the third trimester of pregnancy. The receptors stem from a female donor in good health, enrolled as a control in a pregnancy study.

In the case of this clone: A much larger clonotype is one base distant, so this may be a read error. V usage is TRBV11-3 and J usage is TRBJ2-1; 7 bases align to TRBD2. Germline V gene lookup returns CDR1 SGHNT and CDR2 YENEEA. With V trimmed by 1 base and J by 3 bases, 0 bases remained unmatched. The CDR3 is 14 residues long. The CDR3 loop is CASSLAGGYNEQFF. CDR3 in DNA: TGTGCCAGCAGCTTAGCGGGGGGCTACAATGAGCAGTTCTTC.

This clone was detected only a few times. The gene calls are TRBV19 and TRBJ1-2, with TRBD1 matching 8 bases. The junction had 11 bases not matched to a gene; V was cut back by 3 bases and J by 5 bases. CDR1 is LNHDA and CDR2 is SQIVND in the germline V gene (reference sequence). The length of the CDR3 is 16 residues. CDR3 region: CASSIGTGARWYGYTF. CDR3 nucleotide sequence: TGTGCCAGTAGTATTGGGACAGGCGCCAGGTGGTATGGCTACACCTTC. The full variable domain, with the rest looked up from reference TRBV19 and TRBJ1-2, is DGGITQSPKYLFRKEGQNVTLSCEQNLNHDAMYWYRQDPGQGLRLIYYSQIVNDFQKGDIAEGYSVSREKKESFPLTVTSAQKNPTAFYLCASSIGTGARWYGYTFGSGTRLTVV.

The rearrangement uses TRBV19 and TRBJ1-4, with TRBD1 matching 7 bases. The CDR3 contains 14 residues. V gave up 7 bases and J gave up 8 bases; unmatched junction bases: 10. CDR1 and CDR2 (germline): LNHDA, SQIVND (reference sequence). The CDR3 loop is CASKTTGEGEKLFF. The CDR3 region has the DNA TGTGCCAGTAAGACAACAGGGGAAGGCGAAAAACTGTTTTTT.

This CDR3 is CATSKVTVANYGYTF. CDR3 nucleotides: TGTGCCACCAGCAAAGTTACAGTAGCTAACTATGGCTACACCTTC. The chain carries TRBV15 and TRBJ1-2, with D unresolved. Looked up from germline, CDR1 is LNHNV and CDR2 is YYDKDF (reference sequence). V was pared by 4 bases and J by 0 bases, with 12 bases between. The CDR3 loop spans 15 amino acids.

V is TRBV6-5 and J is TRBJ1-1, with 8 positions matching TRBD1. Germline V gene data show CDR1 as MNHEY and CDR2 as SVGAGI. This CDR3 spans 16 amino acids. J lost 6 bases, V lost 2 bases, and 11 bases had no gene match. CDR3 loop: CASSYATPSGGSEAFF. The CDR3 coding sequence is TGTGCCAGCAGTTACGCGACCCCTTCAGGGGGCTCTGAAGCTTTCTTT.

The sample holds one count of this clone. This chain joins TRBV30 and TRBJ1-1; 8 bases are a match to TRBD1. Germline V CDR1 and CDR2: GTSNPN, SVGIG (reference sequence). V trimming: 2 bases; J trimming: 6 bases; junction bases outside the gene matches: 14. This CDR3 is built from 16 residues. CDR3 region: CAWSTKIFGTGAEAFF. For the CDR3, the DNA is TGTGCCTGGAGTACGAAAATTTTCGGGACAGGCGCTGAAGCTTTCTTT.

The CDR3: CASRKTGATDGYTF. CDR3 sequence (DNA): TGTGCCAGCAGAAAGACAGGCGCCACGGATGGCTACACCTTC. This chain joins TRBV11-2 and TRBJ1-2, with a weak D call TRBD1 (6 bases). The V end was cut by 6 bases, the J end by 6 bases, with 17 bases between. CDR3 length: 14 residues. Looked up from germline, CDR1 is SGHAT and CDR2 is FQNNGV.

V gene TRBV4-1 combines with J gene TRBJ2-7; D not certain. Trimming left V 2 bases short and J 0 bases short, with 14 bases between. Per the germline V gene, CDR1 is MGHRA and CDR2 is YSYEKL. This CDR3 spans 16 amino acids. CDR3 region: CASSQYRGISSYEQYF. In nucleotides, the CDR3 is TGCGCCAGCAGCCAATATAGAGGCATTTCCTCCTACGAGCAGTACTTC.

The chain links TRBV4-1 to TRBJ2-2, with a possible D match to TRBD2 (6 bases). Trimming removed 3 bases from V and 5 bases from J, with 25 bases in between. CDR1 MGHRA and CDR2 YSYEKL come from the germline V gene. The CDR3 totals 19 residues. The CDR3 nucleotides read TGCGCCAGCAGCCACTCCCGAGGCCGGACTACCACTGGGACCGGGGAGCTGTTTTTT. Its protein is CASSHSRGRTTTGTGELFF.

The chain joins TRBV30 to TRBJ1-1; 8 positions agree with TRBD1. CDR1 GTSNPN and CDR2 SVGIG come from the germline V gene (reference sequence). V lost 1 base to trimming and J lost 0 bases; unmatched junction nucleotides: 1. The CDR3 spans 14 residues. CDR3 nucleotide sequence: TGTGCCTGGAGTGGGGACAGGATGAACACTGAAGCTTTCTTT. Protein: CAWSGDRMNTEAFF.

V gene TRBV5-5 combines with J gene TRBJ1-1; 8 nucleotides match TRBD1. CDR3 length: 14 residues. Germline V gene sequence: CDR1 SGHKS, CDR2 YYEKEE (reference sequence). The V segment lost 3 bases and the J segment 6 bases; nucleotides outside the gene matches: 7. This CDR3 is CASSWGIQGAEAFF. The CDR3 coding sequence is TGTGCCAGCAGCTGGGGGATACAGGGGGCTGAAGCTTTCTTT.

The V and J genes are TRBV5-5 and TRBJ2-4; D remains unclear. Trimming pared 2 bases from V and 0 bases from J, leaving 9 bases between. The CDR3 consists of 15 residues. Germline V gene sequence: CDR1 SGHKS, CDR2 YYEKEE (reference sequence). CDR3 in amino acids: CASSFDTLAKNIQYF. The CDR3 DNA sequence: TGTGCCAGCAGCTTTGACACCTTAGCCAAAAACATTCAGTACTTC.

The chain joins TRBV7-9 to TRBJ1-1; 9 bases align to TRBD1. The trim removed 3 bases at V and 7 bases at J, leaving 9 bases unmatched. Germline-derived CDR1 and CDR2 are SEHNR and FQNEAQ (reference sequence). The CDR3 loop spans 15 amino acids. As DNA, the CDR3 is TGTGCCAGCAGCTTGTGGGACAGGGCGGGCGGTGAAGCTTTCTTT. Translated, it gives CASSLWDRAGGEAFF.

The chain carries TRBV19 and TRBJ2-5; no clear D gene. Germline V lookup: CDR1 LNHDA, CDR2 SQIVND (reference sequence). The V end lost 5 bases, the J end lost 2 bases, and 12 bases lay between the germline ends. This CDR3 region has 14 residues. The CDR3 region is CASSVYGSQETQYF. CDR3 bases: TGTGCCAGTAGTGTATATGGCTCGCAAGAGACCCAGTACTTC.

The V gene is TRBV7-9, the J gene TRBJ1-3, with D uncertain. This CDR3 has 12 residues. Trimming pared 5 bases from V and 3 bases from J, leaving 5 bases between. CDR1 is SEHNR, CDR2 FQNEAQ, per germline (reference sequence). The CDR3 bases are TGTGCCAGCAGCCAGTTTGGAAACACCATATATTTT. It yields the protein CASSQFGNTIYF.

The rearrangement uses TRBV4-3 and TRBJ2-3; 10 bases match TRBD2. This CDR3 has 16 amino acids. Per the germline V gene, CDR1 is LGHNA and CDR2 is YSLEER. V lost 0 bases to trimming and J lost 4 bases; unmatched junction nucleotides: 4. CDR3 protein: CASSQDQAGGADTQYF. For the CDR3, the DNA is TGCGCCAGCAGCCAAGATCAAGCGGGGGGGGCAGATACGCAGTATTTT.

The rearrangement uses TRBV7-6 and TRBJ1-4; no clear D. Between the trimmed V and J ends, which lost 3 bases and 8 bases, there was a span of 13 bases. Per germline, CDR1 SGHVS and CDR2 FNYEAQ. This CDR3 comprises 14 residues. In nucleotides, the CDR3 is TGTGCCAGCAGCTTGGAGGGAGGGAAGGAAAAACTGTTTTTT. It translates to CASSLEGGKEKLFF.